This T cell receptor beta chain emerged from a study of blood T cell repertoires in COVID-19. On the study more broadly: PBMCs, B-cell-depleted T cells, or T cells provided the cDNA or gDNA that made up the material.

Patients in Seattle were enrolled during active infection, then followed longitudinally. CDR1 and CDR2 from the germline V gene are GTSNPN and SVGIG (reference sequence). The germline V and J ends were trimmed by 4 bases and 9 bases, with 10 bases remaining between them. The CDR3 is 11 amino acids. Original methodology: Estimation of nucleated cell counts relied on the amplification of reference gene primers. Data came from immunoSEQ multiplex PCR; TCRdb stores just in-frame clones and leaves some out. V and J calls and clone size are copied from that table; D and trimming were computed from the DNA. The sample lists tens of thousands of clones, approximately 83% occurring once.

This TCR was recovered from a woman of 80 years or more with COVID-19, enrolled during active disease. The sequenced sample was peripheral blood. The V call is TRBV30, the J call TRBJ2-1, with a weak D call TRBD2 (5 bases). CDR3 sequence (DNA): TGTGCCTGGACCCCCGGGGTTGAGCAGTTCTTC. As protein: CAWTPGVEQFF.